This T cell receptor beta chain was identified in a study of shared clonotypes between healthy human individuals. For the study at large: Per donor, CD8 memory used one plate, CD8 naive used two, CD4 memory used three and CD4 naive used three. Broader study findings: Only blood was sampled, and tissue TCR repertoires likely differ from blood ones.

Worth noting for this clone: Its antigen is not known.

Evenly divided among several immunoSEQ plates was the genomic DNA of each subset. Clones were sequenced by immunoSEQ multiplex PCR, and TCRdb holds only the in-frame ones, with some missing. The table has 190,000 or so clones, about 68% seen once. The sequenced sample consisted of memory CD4+ T cells sorted from blood. Regarding subset: CD45RA-negative fraction. The receptor was isolated from a young man in good health.

Here the CDR3 reads CATSRAGTAAFF. Written as DNA, the CDR3 is TGTGCCACCAGCAGAGCCGGGACGGCTGCTTTCTTT. This chain joins TRBV15 and TRBJ1-1; weak D call: TRBD1 (5 bases). V lost 1 base to trimming and J lost 11 bases, with 11 bases between them. Germline-derived CDR1 and CDR2 are LNHNV and YYDKDF (reference sequence). The length of the CDR3 is 12 residues.